The TCR beta chain described here comes from a study of molecular identifiers for immune sequencing clone quantification. Broader study findings: Highly expanded clone sizes could be underestimated by identical TCR molecules sharing a barcode. Clones above 20 RNA copies contained over 97% of effector molecules but under 1% of naive ones.

CDR1 and CDR2 (germline): MNHEY, SMNVEV (reference sequence). The CDR3 spans 13 residues. Trimming pared 4 bases from V and 5 bases from J, leaving 10 bases between. In its sample, this clonotype was seen many times. As yet, its antigen is unknown. Preparation methods for the bulk TCR libraries were those previously described, with listed TCR primers. TCRdb analysed the PCR reads with MiXCR anew, one entry per CDR3 protein. The repertoire holds 55,000 to 75,000 distinct CDR3 sequences, about 18% seen once, with about 1.6% in the top ten. Researchers sorted naive CD8 T cells as cells that were CD8+CD4-CCR7+CD45RA+.

Sequencing used naive CD8+ T cells from blood, with Jurkat cell RNA spiked in. Described subset: FACS-sorted CD8+CD4-CCR7+CD45RA+ naive T cells. The receptor was isolated from a human donor in good health. Some libraries in this study had Jurkat cell RNA spiked in. The J gene is TRBJ2-3, the V gene TRBV27; either TRBD1 or TRBD2 may fit D (5 bases each). The CDR3, as DNA: TGTGCCAGCAGTTCCGGGACCCAAGATACGCAGTATTTT. Protein sequence: CASSSGTQDTQYF.